The 26 T cell receptor beta chains reported below all come from one sample, sequenced in a study of immune evolution from preneoplasia to lung adenocarcinoma. TCRdb's table, derived via immunoSEQ multiplex PCR, lists solely in-frame clones and lacks some. The data contain several thousand clones, 81% of them seen just once; the ten biggest clones take up 8% to 8.5%. Sequenced sample: FFPE invasive lung adenocarcinoma tissue. The receptors were gathered from a person between 50 and 60 years old with lung adenocarcinoma.

The gene calls are TRBV29-1 and TRBJ2-5, with 9 bases lining up with TRBD2. CDR1 and CDR2 from the germline V gene are SQVTM and ANQGSEA. With 3 bases clipped from V and 0 bases from J, the junction kept 2 bases outside the gene matches. This CDR3 region has 14 residues. The DNA of the CDR3 is TGCAGCGTTGACGCGGGAGGGAACCAAGAGACCCAGTACTTC. Translating it yields CSVDAGGNQETQYF.

The chain combines TRBV5-5 with TRBJ1-2; D not certain. The CDR3 spans 14 residues. From germline, CDR1 is SGHKS and CDR2 YYEKEE (reference sequence). V dropped 4 bases and J dropped 2 bases, with 12 bases sitting between them. The CDR3: CASSPGLINYGYTF. CDR3 nucleotides: TGTGCCAGCAGCCCAGGACTGATAAACTATGGCTACACCTTC. Together with reference TRBV5-5 and TRBJ1-2, the CDR3 gives the full variable domain: DAGVTQSPTHLIKTRGQQVTLRCSPISGHKSVSWYQQVLGQGPQFIFQYYEKEERGRGNFPDRFSARQFPNYSSELNVNALLLGDSALYLCASSPGLINYGYTFGSGTRLTVV.

J is TRBJ2-1 and V is TRBV6-1; no firm D call. The CDR3 sequence is 12 residues long. Trimming cost V 2 bases and J 3 bases, with 2 bases left between them. Germline V lookup: CDR1 MNHNS, CDR2 SASEGT. The DNA for the CDR3 is TGTGCCAGCAGTGAAAACTACAATGAGCAGTTCTTC. Translated, it gives CASSENYNEQFF.

The gene calls are TRBV7-9 and TRBJ2-1; 10 bases agree with TRBD1. The V gene end was trimmed by 5 bases and the J gene end by 6 bases; junction bases not matched to a gene: 7. Germline CDR1 reads SEHNR; CDR2 reads FQNEAQ (reference sequence). The CDR3 is 15 amino acids. For the CDR3, the DNA is TGTGCCAGCAGCCCCCGGGACAGGGGCATCAATGAGCAGTTCTTC. Its protein product is CASSPRDRGINEQFF.

The CDR3, as DNA: TGTGCCAGCAGCTTAGCAGCAATCGGGGATTCACCCCTCCACTTT. Translating gives CASSLAAIGDSPLHF. The chain uses TRBV7-9 and TRBJ1-6; D is ambiguous. Per the germline V gene, CDR1 is SEHNR and CDR2 is FQNEAQ (reference sequence). This CDR3 is 15 amino acids long. Trimming removed 0 bases from V and 8 bases from J, with 11 bases in between.

This clone was counted once. The V and J genes are TRBV5-1 and TRBJ1-5, with D perhaps matching TRBD1 (6 bases). Between the trimmed V and J ends, which lost 4 bases and 5 bases, there was a span of 13 bases. Looked up from germline, CDR1 is SGHRS and CDR2 is YFSETQ. This CDR3 has 14 residues. CDR3 bases: TGCGCCAGCAGCCCAATGGGGGGCTATCAGCCCCAGCATTTT. It yields the protein CASSPMGGYQPQHF. Combining the CDR3 with reference TRBV5-1 and TRBJ1-5 gives the whole variable domain KAGVTQTPRYLIKTRGQQVTLSCSPISGHRSVSWYQQTPGQGLQFLFEYFSETQRNKGNFPGRFSGRQFSNSRSEMNVSTLELGDSALYLCASSPMGGYQPQHFGDGTRLSIL.

The CDR3 is CASTNREVYGYTF. Written as DNA, the CDR3 is TGTGCCAGCACGAACAGGGAGGTCTATGGCTACACCTTC. The rearrangement links TRBV2 to TRBJ1-2; tentative D call: TRBD1 (6 bases). The CDR3 spans 13 residues. Germline V lookup: CDR1 SNHLY, CDR2 FYNNEI. The ends were cut back, 7 bases at V and 4 bases at J, with 13 bases in the middle.

V and J are TRBV4-2 and TRBJ1-1; no reliable D call. V lost 2 bases, J lost 1 base, and 2 bases lay in between. There are 12 residues in the CDR3. The V gene's germline CDR1 is LGHNA and CDR2 YNFKEQ. CDR3 sequence reads: CASSQTNTEAFF. The CDR3 DNA sequence: TGTGCCAGCAGCCAAACGAACACTGAAGCTTTCTTT.

V usage is TRBV7-8 and J usage is TRBJ1-5; TRBD1 matches at 7 bases. Germline values: CDR1 SGHVS, CDR2 FQNEAQ. Trimming cost V 1 base and J 0 bases; bases outside gene matches: 3. The CDR3 has 16 residues. CDR3 sequence: CASSLEGALSNQPQHF. DNA of the CDR3: TGTGCCAGCAGCTTAGAGGGGGCTCTTAGCAATCAGCCCCAGCATTTT. Supplemented by reference TRBV7-8 and TRBJ1-5, the full variable domain reads GAGVSQSPRYKVAKRGQDVALRCDPISGHVSLFWYQQALGQGPEFLTYFQNEAQLDKSGLPSDRFFAERPEGSVSTLKIQRTQQEDSAVYLCASSLEGALSNQPQHFGDGTRLSIL.

CDR3 in DNA: TGTGCCGCGTGGGACAGGAAGACCGGGGAGCTGTTTTTT. It is translated as CAAWDRKTGELFF. The rearrangement joins TRBV19 to TRBJ2-2; 8 nucleotides line up with TRBD1. V lost 11 bases to trimming and J lost 5 bases; unmatched junction nucleotides: 7. The CDR3 is made up of 13 amino acids. In germline, CDR1 is LNHDA, CDR2 SQIVND (reference sequence).

The chain uses TRBV2 and TRBJ2-5, with 13 nucleotides matching TRBD2. V lost 8 bases to trimming and J lost 2 bases; unmatched junction nucleotides: 11. CDR1 is SNHLY and CDR2 is FYNNEI in the germline V gene. The length of the CDR3 is 17 residues. The CDR3 bases are TGTGCCAGCGGACCTTGGACTAGCGGGAGACCGCAAGAGACCCAGTACTTC. Its translation is CASGPWTSGRPQETQYF.

The V call is TRBV5-4, the J call TRBJ1-6, with D tentatively TRBD1 (6 bases). V was cut by 4 bases and J by 0 bases, with 11 bases left in between. Germline V gene sequence: CDR1 SGHNT, CDR2 YYREEE (reference sequence). The CDR3 totals 16 residues. The chain's CDR3 is CASSPGASSYNSPLHF. The CDR3 DNA follows: TGTGCCAGCAGCCCGGGGGCAAGCTCCTATAATTCACCCCTCCACTTT. Looking up the rest from reference TRBV5-4 and TRBJ1-6 gives the full variable domain: ETGVTQSPTHLIKTRGQQVTLRCSSQSGHNTVSWYQQALGQGPQFIFQYYREEENGRGNFPPRFSGLQFPNYSSELNVNALELDDSALYLCASSPGASSYNSPLHFGNGTRLTVT.

This clone was observed a few times. The chain recombines TRBV30 with TRBJ1-4; D is perhaps TRBD1 (5 bases). V lost 2 bases to trimming and J lost 7 bases, with 14 bases between them. The CDR3 is 14 residues long. Germline CDR1 reads GTSNPN; CDR2 reads SVGIG (reference sequence). CDR3: CAWSTQGSAEKLFF. CDR3 nucleotide sequence: TGTGCCTGGAGTACCCAGGGCTCCGCTGAAAAACTGTTTTTT.

The CDR3, as DNA: TGTGCCAGCAGCCCCTCGACAGATCAGCCCCAGCATTTT. This codes for CASSPSTDQPQHF. This chain connects TRBV7-2 to TRBJ1-5, with D perhaps TRBD1 (5 bases). Trimming removed 5 bases at V and 5 bases at J, with 10 bases between. CDR3 size: 13 residues. Germline CDR1 is SGHTA and CDR2 is FQGNSA.

This clone has just one count. The gene calls are TRBV2 and TRBJ1-6; D remains unclear. The V end lost 6 bases, the J end lost 10 bases, and 10 bases lay between the germline ends. Germline V gives CDR1 SNHLY, CDR2 FYNNEI. This CDR3 has 12 amino acids. Written as DNA, the CDR3 is TGTGCCAGCAGGAGGGTAGGATCACCCCTCCACTTT. Amino acids: CASRRVGSPLHF.

The genes are TRBV6-6 and TRBJ1-3, with a tentative D call TRBD1 (6 bases). This CDR3 comprises 14 residues. CDR1 and CDR2 (germline): MNHNY, SVGAGI (reference sequence). V was cut by 5 bases and J by 8 bases, with 16 bases left in between. Here the CDR3 reads CASSQQGLEDTIYF. The DNA of the CDR3 is TGTGCCAGCAGTCAACAGGGTTTAGAGGACACCATATATTTT.

With respect to this clone: Other DNA sequences of this sample code for an identical CDR3. The V and J genes are TRBV30 and TRBJ1-1, with 7 bases aligning to TRBD1. Germline V gene sequence: CDR1 GTSNPN, CDR2 SVGIG (reference sequence). There are 13 residues in the CDR3. Trimming removed 3 bases from V and 4 bases from J; junction bases left unmatched: 5. The CDR3 nucleotides are TGTGCCTGGAGAAGGGGGCCGAGCACTGAAGCTTTCTTT. The encoded protein is CAWRRGPSTEAFF.

The V gene is TRBV7-6, the J gene TRBJ1-1; D may be TRBD1 (6 bases). Germline V gene sequence: CDR1 SGHVS, CDR2 FNYEAQ. Trimming cost V 4 bases and J 1 base, with 7 bases left between them. The CDR3 extends over 13 amino acids. This CDR3 reads CASSSGQNTEAFF. The CDR3 DNA is TGTGCCAGCAGCTCGGGACAGAACACTGAAGCTTTCTTT.

The rearrangement links TRBV4-2 to TRBJ1-4; 9 nucleotides agree with TRBD1. CDR3 size: 16 residues. V lost 3 bases, J lost 5 bases, and 7 bases stayed unmatched. The V gene's germline CDR1 is LGHNA and CDR2 YNFKEQ. CDR3 nucleotides: TGTGCCAGCAGCCAGAACCCCGGGACAGGGAATGAAAAACTGTTTTTT. The encoded protein is CASSQNPGTGNEKLFF.

V usage is TRBV20-1 and J usage is TRBJ1-1; unclear D gene. Germline V gene lookup returns CDR1 DFQATT and CDR2 SNEGSKA (reference sequence). This CDR3 is built from 11 residues. The V and J ends lost 7 bases and 3 bases respectively, with 9 bases between them. The CDR3 region has the DNA TGCAGTGGGGAGGACTACACTGAAGCTTTCTTT. Encoded protein: CSGEDYTEAFF.

The CDR3 region is CASSYSQAYEQYF. In DNA, the CDR3 is TGTGCCAGCAGTTACTCACAGGCCTACGAGCAGTACTTC. The J gene is TRBJ2-7, the V gene TRBV6-5, with D perhaps TRBD1 (5 bases). Trimming stripped 0 bases from V and 2 bases from J, with 5 bases between. The CDR3 extends over 13 amino acids. In germline, CDR1 is MNHEY, CDR2 SVGAGI.

This clone appeared a few times. The V gene is TRBV10-2, the J gene TRBJ2-7; no clear D gene. This CDR3 is 13 amino acids long. The ends were cut back, 3 bases at V and 6 bases at J, with 12 bases in the middle. Germline CDR1 reads WSHSY; CDR2 reads SAAADI. The CDR3 nucleotides read TGCGCCAGCAGTGACGAGGTCAGATCCGAGCAGTACTTC. This gives the protein CASSDEVRSEQYF.

The chain couples TRBV7-2 to TRBJ2-7, with 9 bases fitting TRBD1. The CDR3 loop spans 17 amino acids. After removal of 1 base from V and 4 bases from J, the junction contained 11 bases not matched to a gene. CDR1 is SGHTA, CDR2 FQGNSA, per germline. CDR3 DNA: TGTGCCAGCAGCTTAGGGGGACAGGGAAGGGAACCTTACGAGCAGTACTTC. Protein product: CASSLGGQGREPYEQYF.

The chain is built from TRBV27 and TRBJ2-7; TRBD1 matches 10 bases. V lost 5 bases to trimming and J lost 0 bases; unmatched junction nucleotides: 7. Germline V lookup: CDR1 MNHEY, CDR2 SMNVEV (reference sequence). The CDR3 loop spans 16 amino acids. The CDR3 sequence is CASSLMGQGFSYEQYF. The CDR3 DNA reads TGTGCCAGCAGTCTCATGGGACAGGGGTTCTCCTACGAGCAGTACTTC.

The rearrangement joins TRBV5-1 to TRBJ2-2; 8 bases align to TRBD2. Germline CDR1 is SGHRS and CDR2 is YFSETQ. Trimming at V came to 5 bases and at J to 4 bases, leaving 7 bases not matched to a gene. CDR3 length: 15 amino acids. The CDR3 region is CASRASGSGTGELFF. For the CDR3, the DNA is TGCGCCAGCAGGGCAAGCGGGAGTGGCACCGGGGAGCTGTTTTTT.

This chain connects TRBV30 to TRBJ2-3; D unclear. CDR1 and CDR2 from the germline V gene are GTSNPN and SVGIG (reference sequence). The V and J ends lost 3 bases and 5 bases respectively, with 9 bases between them. CDR3 length equals 12 residues. CDR3 loop: CAWRAILDTQYF. CDR3 bases: TGTGCCTGGAGAGCGATACTAGATACGCAGTATTTT. Complete variable domain (other parts from reference TRBV30 and TRBJ2-3): SQTIHQWPATLVQPVGSPLSLECTVEGTSNPNLYWYRQAAGRGLQLLFYSVGIGQISSEVPQNLSASRPQDRQFILSSKKLLLSDSGFYLCAWRAILDTQYFGPGTRLTVL.